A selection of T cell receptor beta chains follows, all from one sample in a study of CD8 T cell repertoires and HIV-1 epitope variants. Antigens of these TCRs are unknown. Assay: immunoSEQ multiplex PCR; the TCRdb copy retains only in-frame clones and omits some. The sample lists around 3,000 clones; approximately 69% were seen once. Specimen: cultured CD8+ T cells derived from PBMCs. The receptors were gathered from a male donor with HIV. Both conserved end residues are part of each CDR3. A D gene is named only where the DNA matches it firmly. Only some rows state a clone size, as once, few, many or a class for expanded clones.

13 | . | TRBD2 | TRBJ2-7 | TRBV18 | TGTGCCAGCTCACTCTCCACAGCGGGGGAGCAGTACTTC | CASSLSTAGEQYF
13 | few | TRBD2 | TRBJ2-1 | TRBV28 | TGTGCCAGCAGTATTCTAGCGGGATCTGAGCAGTTCTTC | CASSILAGSEQFF
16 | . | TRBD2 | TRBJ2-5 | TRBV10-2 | TGCGCCAGCAGTGAGTCGGTTAGCGGGGGGCAAGAGACCCAGTACTTC | CASSESVSGGQETQYF
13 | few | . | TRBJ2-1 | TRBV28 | TGTGCCACAGCATGGGACGTCCCCAATGAGCAGTTCTTC | CATAWDVPNEQFF
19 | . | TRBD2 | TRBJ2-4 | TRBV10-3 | TGTGCCATCAGTGAGTCGGGAAGCGGGGGGGCCTCGGGCAAAAACATTCAGTACTTC | CAISESGSGGASGKNIQYF
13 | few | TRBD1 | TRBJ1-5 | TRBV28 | TGTGCCAGCAGGACAGGGGCGAATCAGCCCCAGCATTTT | CASRTGANQPQHF
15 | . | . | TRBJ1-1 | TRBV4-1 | TGCGCCAGCAGCGCCGGAGATGGGTCTGAAACTGAAGCTTTCTTT | CASSAGDGSETEAFF
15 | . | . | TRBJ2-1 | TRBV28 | TGTGCCAGCAGTTTTTCCAGGATCTCCTACAATGAGCAGTTCTTC | CASSFSRISYNEQFF
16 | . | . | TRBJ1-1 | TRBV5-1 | TGCGCCAGCAGCTACGAAGTGGGGGGACTGAACACTGAAGCTTTCTTT | CASSYEVGGLNTEAFF
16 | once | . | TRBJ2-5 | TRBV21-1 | TGTGCCAGCAGCAAATTGGGCCGGGAGTTGGGGGAGACCCAGTACTTC | CASSKLGRELGETQYF
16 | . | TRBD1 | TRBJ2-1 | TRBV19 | TGTGCCAGTAGTACCGAGGACAGGGGGCCATACAATGAGCAGTTCTTC | CASSTEDRGPYNEQFF
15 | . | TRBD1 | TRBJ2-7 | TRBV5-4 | TGTGCCAGCAGCGGCTGGCAGGGGGAACACTACGAGCAGTACTTC | CASSGWQGEHYEQYF
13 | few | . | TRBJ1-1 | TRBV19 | TGTGCCAGTAGTATAATGGGGGGCTCTGAAGCTTTCTTT | CASSIMGGSEAFF
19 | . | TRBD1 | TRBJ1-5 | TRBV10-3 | TGTGCCATCAGTGACTCCGCGGACAGGGCGGCGAATTCGAGGCAGCCCCAGCATTTT | CAISDSADRAANSRQPQHF
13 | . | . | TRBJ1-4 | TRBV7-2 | TGTGCCAGCAGGGGGGGTATTGATGAAAAACTGTTTTTT | CASRGGIDEKLFF
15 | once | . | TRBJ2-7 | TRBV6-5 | TGTGCCAGCAGTTCCCGGCAGGGGGGCTCCTACGAGCAGTACTTC | CASSSRQGGSYEQYF
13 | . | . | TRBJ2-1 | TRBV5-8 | TGTGCCAGCAGCGCCAGCTCCTACAATGAGCAGTTCTTC | CASSASSYNEQFF
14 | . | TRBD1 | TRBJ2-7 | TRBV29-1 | TGCAGCGTTGAAACGACAGGGGGAGACTACGAGCAGTACTTC | CSVETTGGDYEQYF
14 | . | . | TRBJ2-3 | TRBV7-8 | TGTGCCAGCAGCTTAGCGAGCGTTGGAGATACGCAGTATTTT | CASSLASVGDTQYF
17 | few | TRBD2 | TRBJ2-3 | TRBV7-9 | TGTGCCAGCAGCCCGGGGGGTGGGGGAGCTGGCACAGATACGCAGTATTTT | CASSPGGGGAGTDTQYF
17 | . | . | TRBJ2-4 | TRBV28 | TGTGCCAGCAGTTCCCCGCGAAAAGGGTTAGCCAAAAACATTCAGTACTTC | CASSSPRKGLAKNIQYF
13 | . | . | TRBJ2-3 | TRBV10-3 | TGTGCCATCAGTGAGAGGGCCGCAGATACGCAGTATTTT | CAISERAADTQYF
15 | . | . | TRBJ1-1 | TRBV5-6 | TGTGCCAGCAGCCCGGGGGGAGGGGACTCCACTGAAGCTTTCTTT | CASSPGGGDSTEAFF
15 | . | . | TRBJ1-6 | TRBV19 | TGTGCCAGTAGTATCAGGGGCCGGAGAGATTCACCCCTCCACTTT | CASSIRGRRDSPLHF
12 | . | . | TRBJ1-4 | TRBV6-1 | TGTGCCAGCAATAGAGGGGCTGAAAAACTGTTTTTT | CASNRGAEKLFF
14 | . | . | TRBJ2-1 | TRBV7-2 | TGTGCCAGCAGCTTAGACTTACTAGGAAATGAGCAGTTCTTC | CASSLDLLGNEQFF
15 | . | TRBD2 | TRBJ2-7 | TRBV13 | TGTGCCAGCAGCACCGTAGCGGGAGAAATCCACGAGCAGTACTTC | CASSTVAGEIHEQYF
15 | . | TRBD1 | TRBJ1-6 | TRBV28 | TGTGCCAGCGTCGACCGGGACAGAGGCGGTTCACCCCTCCACTTT | CASVDRDRGGSPLHF
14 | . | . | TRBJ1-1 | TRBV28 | TGTGCCAGCAGTGTGGACATCATGAACACTGAAGCTTTCTTT | CASSVDIMNTEAFF
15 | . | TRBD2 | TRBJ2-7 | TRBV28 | TGTGCCAGCAGTTTACTAGCGGGGGGTCTCTACGAGCAGTACTTC | CASSLLAGGLYEQYF
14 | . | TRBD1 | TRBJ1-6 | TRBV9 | TGTGCCAGCAGCCAGGGGGGATTTGATTCACCCCTCCACTTT | CASSQGGFDSPLHF
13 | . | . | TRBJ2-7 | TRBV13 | TGTGCCAGCAGCTTTAACAGGGTCTACGAGCAGTACTTC | CASSFNRVYEQYF
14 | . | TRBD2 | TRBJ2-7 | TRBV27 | TGTGCCAGCAGTCTCATAGCGGGAGGGCCCGAGCAGTACTTC | CASSLIAGGPEQYF
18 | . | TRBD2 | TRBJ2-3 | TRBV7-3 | TGTGCCAGCAGCTTAACGGTAGGCGGGAGTGGCGGCACAGATACGCAGTATTTT | CASSLTVGGSGGTDTQYF
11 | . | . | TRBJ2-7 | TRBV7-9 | TGTGCCAGCAGCTGCCTGGACGAGCAGTACTTC | CASSCLDEQYF
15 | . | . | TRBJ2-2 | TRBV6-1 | TGTGCCAGCGACGCCGGTAGCTGGGTGGGCGGGGAGCTGTTTTTT | CASDAGSWVGGELFF
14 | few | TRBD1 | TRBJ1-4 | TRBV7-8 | TGTGCCAGCAGTGGCGGGACAGGGATAGGGATACTGTTTTTT | CASSGGTGIGILFF
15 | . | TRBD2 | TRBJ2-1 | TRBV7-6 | TGTGCCAGCAGCTTAGCGCTAGGGGAGGGCAATGAGCAGTTCTTC | CASSLALGEGNEQFF
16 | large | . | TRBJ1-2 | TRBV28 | TGTGCCAGCAGTCTCATGCCCCTGGACTATAACTATGGCTACACCTTC | CASSLMPLDYNYGYTF
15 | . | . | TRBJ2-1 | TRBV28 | TGTGCCAGCAGTTTTCGGGGGAGAGGCAACAATGAGCAGTTCTTC | CASSFRGRGNNEQFF